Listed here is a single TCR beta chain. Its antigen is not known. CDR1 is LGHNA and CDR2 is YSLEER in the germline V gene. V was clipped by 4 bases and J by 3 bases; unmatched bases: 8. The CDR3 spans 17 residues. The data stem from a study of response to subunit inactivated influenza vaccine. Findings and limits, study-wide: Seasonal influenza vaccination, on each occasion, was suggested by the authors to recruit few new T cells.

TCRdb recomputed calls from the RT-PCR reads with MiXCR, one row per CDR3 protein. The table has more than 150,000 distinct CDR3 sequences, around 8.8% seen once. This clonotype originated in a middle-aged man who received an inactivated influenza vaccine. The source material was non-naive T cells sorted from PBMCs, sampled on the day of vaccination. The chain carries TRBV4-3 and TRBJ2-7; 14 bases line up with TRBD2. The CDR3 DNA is TGCGCCAGCAGCCGCGGACTAGCGGGGGGATCGCTCTACGAGCAGTACTTC. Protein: CASSRGLAGGSLYEQYF.